These T cell receptor beta chains were read from a single sample in a study of early T cells in non-severe SARS-CoV-2 infection. TCRdb processed the 5' RACE reads anew with MiXCR; each CDR3 protein has one entry. The profile shows 40,000 to 60,000 distinct CDR3 sequences, roughly 4% of them singletons. The sample comprised whole blood. These receptor sequences come from an adult who was a healthcare worker with PCR-confirmed SARS-CoV-2 infection or an uninfected control (not recorded which). The CDR3 runs from the conserved cysteine through the conserved F or W. A D gene is named only where the DNA matches it firmly. Some rows have no size entry. The others give once, few or many, or a class for an expanded clone.

clone_size,d_call,j_call,v_call,cdr3_nt,cdr3_aa
many,TRBD1,TRBJ2-3,TRBV12-3/TRBV12-4,TGTGCCAGCACCAAAGCCGGACAGGGGTTAGATACGCAGTATTTT,CASTKAGQGLDTQYF
few,TRBD1,TRBJ2-7,TRBV18,TGTGCCAGCTCGTCTACTCGGGACAGTGAGCAGTACTTC,CASSSTRDSEQYF
many,TRBD1,TRBJ2-1,TRBV10-3,TGTGCCATCAGGGACGGGGACAGGGACTACAATGAGCAGTTCTTC,CAIRDGDRDYNEQFF
many,TRBD1,TRBJ2-7,TRBV6-6,TGTGCCAGCAGCAAACCGGGACAGGGGCCCGCCTACGAGCAGTACTTC,CASSKPGQGPAYEQYF
many,TRBD2,TRBJ2-5,TRBV7-2,TGTGCCAGCAGCTTAGTCCCCTGGGCTAGCGGAAAAGAGACCCAGTACTTC,CASSLVPWASGKETQYF
.,.,TRBJ1-2,TRBV30,TGTGCCTGGAGAGGACAGATGACCAGCTATGGCTACACCTTC,CAWRGQMTSYGYTF
many,.,TRBJ1-2,TRBV5-4,TGTGCCAGCAGCTTGAAAATGACGGAGACCTATGGCTACACCTTC,CASSLKMTETYGYTF
few,TRBD2,TRBJ2-3,TRBV3-1,TGTGCCAGCAGCCAAGTTAGTCAGGGCGGGAGGGAGGATACGCAGTATTTT,CASSQVSQGGREDTQYF
few,TRBD1,TRBJ2-7,TRBV6-5,TGTGCCAGCAGTCCGGGACCGACAGGGTCCGAGCAGTACTTC,CASSPGPTGSEQYF
many,.,TRBJ1-3,TRBV6-2/TRBV6-3,TGTGCCAGCAGTTCACCGACCTTCTCTGGAAACACCATATATTTT,CASSSPTFSGNTIYF
few,.,TRBJ2-2,TRBV5-1,TGCGCCAGCAGCTCCGCCCTCGCCGGGGGTAACACCGGGGAGCTGTTTTTT,CASSSALAGGNTGELFF
many,TRBD2,TRBJ2-1,TRBV11-2,TGTGCCAGCAGGATAGCGGGAGGAAGCAATGAGCAGTTCTTC,CASRIAGGSNEQFF
many,.,TRBJ2-5,TRBV7-8,TGTGCCAGCAGCTTACAGAGTACAGGGAGGGAGACCCAGTACTTC,CASSLQSTGRETQYF
.,.,TRBJ2-5,TRBV12-3/TRBV12-4,TGTGCCAGCAGTTTCGGCTCCCAAGAGACCCAGTACTTC,CASSFGSQETQYF
many,TRBD2,TRBJ2-2,TRBV15,TGTGCCACCAGCAGGGGACTAGCGGTCCCCGGGGAGCTGTTTTTT,CATSRGLAVPGELFF
many,TRBD1,TRBJ1-4,TRBV4-2,TGTGCCAGCAGCCATCGCAGGGGGCAGGAAAAACTGTTTTTT,CASSHRRGQEKLFF
many,.,TRBJ1-2,TRBV20-1,TGCAGTGCCCCACCCAATAGCGGAACTACCTATGGCTACACCTTC,CSAPPNSGTTYGYTF
many,.,TRBJ2-7,TRBV21-1,TGTGCCAGCAGAGGCCCCCCCAGCGGGAGTCTTATCGAGCAGTACTTC,CASRGPPSGSLIEQYF
.,TRBD2,TRBJ2-3,TRBV9,TGTGCCAGCAGCGTAGAAGATAGCGGGGGGAGCACAGATACGCAGTATTTT,CASSVEDSGGSTDTQYF
few,TRBD1,TRBJ1-1,TRBV14,TGTGCCAGCAGCTTAGGGACAGGACTCGCAGGGGCTTTCTTT,CASSLGTGLAGAFF
many,.,TRBJ2-3,TRBV7-2,TGTGCCACCTCATTATCGCTAACCACAGATACGCAGTATTTT,CATSLSLTTDTQYF
.,.,TRBJ2-6,TRBV12-5,TGTGCTACCTCGAGCTCTGGGGCCAACGTCCTGACTTTC,CATSSSGANVLTF
many,TRBD2,TRBJ2-3,TRBV5-8,TGTGCCAGCAGCAGAAGAGCGGGAGCCAGCACAGATACGCAGTATTTT,CASSRRAGASTDTQYF
many,TRBD1,TRBJ1-1,TRBV20-1,TGCAGTGGTATGCAGGGGGCGACTGAAGCTTTCTTT,CSGMQGATEAFF
few,.,TRBJ2-7,TRBV28,TGTGCCAGCAGCCCGACAGATCCCTCCTACGAGCAGTACTTC,CASSPTDPSYEQYF
many,TRBD2,TRBJ2-7,TRBV20-1,TGCAGTGCCGCCGGGGGGGGGATCTCCTACGAGCAGTACTTC,CSAAGGGISYEQYF
many,TRBD1,TRBJ2-6,TRBV3-1,TGTGCCAGCAGCCCACCGGGGGACAGGGCTGGGGCCAACGTCCTGACTTTC,CASSPPGDRAGANVLTF
few,.,TRBJ1-1,TRBV19,TGTGCCAGTAGTACCTCCATAAACACTGAAGCTTTCTTT,CASSTSINTEAFF
many,.,TRBJ2-3,TRBV18,TGTGCCAGCTCACCAGGGCAGGGTAACGCAGATACGCAGTATTTT,CASSPGQGNADTQYF
few,.,TRBJ2-7,TRBV27,TGTGCCAGCAGTTTAAATGACAGAACCTACGAGCAGTACTTC,CASSLNDRTYEQYF
many,.,TRBJ2-3,TRBV10-3,TGTGCCATCACCCCCGGACAGAACACAGATACGCAGTATTTT,CAITPGQNTDTQYF
.,TRBD1,TRBJ2-1,TRBV5-1,TGCGCCAGCAGCTCCCCGGACAGGCCGAACTACAATGAGCAGTTCTTC,CASSSPDRPNYNEQFF
many,TRBD1,TRBJ2-3,TRBV27,TGTGCCAGCAGTTTAGGATACAGGGACAGAGATACGCAGTATTTT,CASSLGYRDRDTQYF
many,TRBD1,TRBJ1-5,TRBV7-9,TGTGCCAGCAGCTCGACAGGGAACGGGGGACAGCCCCAGCATTTT,CASSSTGNGGQPQHF
.,.,TRBJ2-5,TRBV20-1,TGCAGTGCTAGACCGGACGGGGGTGAGGAGACCCAGTACTTC,CSARPDGGEETQYF
many,.,TRBJ2-5,TRBV2,TGTGCCAGCAGTTCTCTGCTCGAGACCCAGTACTTC,CASSSLLETQYF
many,.,TRBJ1-4,TRBV3-1,TGTGCCAGCAGCCCACGTTGGATCAATGAAAAACTGTTTTTT,CASSPRWINEKLFF
few,.,TRBJ2-2,TRBV9,TGTGCCAGCAGCGTAGTAGCAACCACCGGGGAGCTGTTTTTT,CASSVVATTGELFF
many,TRBD2,TRBJ2-1,TRBV20-1,TGCAGTGCTAGGAGGACTAGCGGGCTCAATGAGCAGTTCTTC,CSARRTSGLNEQFF
many,TRBD1,TRBJ1-5,TRBV7-2,TGTGCCAGCAGCCGTTCCGGGACAGCCAATCAGCCCCAGCATTTT,CASSRSGTANQPQHF
many,.,TRBJ2-1,TRBV20-1,TGCAGTGCTAGTACCCCTACTAGCACCTACAATGAGCAGTTCTTC,CSASTPTSTYNEQFF
many,.,TRBJ1-4,TRBV15,TGTGCCACCAGCAGAGTCAGCGGAGCTAATGAAAAACTGTTTTTT,CATSRVSGANEKLFF
once,.,TRBJ1-1,TRBV7-2,TGTGCCAGCAGCTTGCGGGCGACTGAAGTTTTCTTT,CASSLRATEVFF
.,.,TRBJ2-7,TRBV7-9,TGTGCCAGCAGCTTAGGCTGGGGAAACTCCTACGAGCAGTACTTC,CASSLGWGNSYEQYF
.,TRBD1,TRBJ2-3,TRBV5-1,TGCGCCAGCAGCTGGGACAGTTCCACAGATACGCAGTATTTT,CASSWDSSTDTQYF
many,.,TRBJ2-4,TRBV18,TGTGCCAGCTCGTTCAATTGGGAGAAGGGAACCAAAAACATTCAGTACTTC,CASSFNWEKGTKNIQYF
few,.,TRBJ1-3,TRBV12-3/TRBV12-4,TGTGCCAGCAGTTTGCGAGGACAGAGCTCTGGAAACACCATATATTTT,CASSLRGQSSGNTIYF
many,.,TRBJ2-6,TRBV19,TGTGCCAGTAGGAACCAGGACAGCTCTGGGGCCAACGTCCTGACTTTC,CASRNQDSSGANVLTF